This is a list of T cell receptor beta chains from one sample in a study of radiotherapy plus CTLA-4 blockade in lung cancer. Profiling relied on immunoSEQ multiplex PCR, and the TCRdb table lists in-frame clones only, not all of them. The sample consists of about 93,000 clones, 70% to 90% of them appearing once. The sample in question was peripheral blood, obtained from a patient treated with radiotherapy plus ipilimumab. The receptors here all came from a human donor with non-small cell lung cancer that progressed on radiotherapy plus ipilimumab. The CDR3 runs from the conserved cysteine through the conserved F or W. Each record gives: J gene, clone size, V gene, D gene, CDR3 DNA, CDR3 protein. The D gene is left open where the match is weak. The listing skips clone size in some rows; elsewhere it reads once, few, many or a size class.

j_call: TRBJ1-1; clone_size: NA; v_call: TRBV5-1; d_call: TRBD1; cdr3_nt: TGCGCCAGCAGCTTGGAGGACAGGGGAAACACTGAAGCTTTCTTT; cdr3_aa: CASSLEDRGNTEAFF
j_call: TRBJ2-7; clone_size: NA; v_call: TRBV6-5; d_call: NA; cdr3_nt: TGTGCCAGCAGGACTCGGGGGAGCTACGAGCAGTACTTC; cdr3_aa: CASRTRGSYEQYF
j_call: TRBJ2-1; clone_size: NA; v_call: TRBV19; d_call: NA; cdr3_nt: TGTGCCAGTAGTATTAGGACGACCAACAATGAGCAGTTCTTC; cdr3_aa: CASSIRTTNNEQFF
j_call: TRBJ2-1; clone_size: NA; v_call: TRBV5-1; d_call: NA; cdr3_nt: TGCGCCAGCAGCTCGAGGTGGAATGAGCAGTTCTTC; cdr3_aa: CASSSRWNEQFF
j_call: TRBJ2-3; clone_size: NA; v_call: TRBV7-8; d_call: NA; cdr3_nt: TGTGCCAGCAGTCCTTTGGGGGCGCGAGGCACAGATACGCAGTATTTT; cdr3_aa: CASSPLGARGTDTQYF
j_call: TRBJ2-2; clone_size: NA; v_call: TRBV5-1; d_call: NA; cdr3_nt: TGCGCCAGCAGCTTTATGCAGTTGAACACCGGGGAGCTGTTTTTT; cdr3_aa: CASSFMQLNTGELFF
j_call: TRBJ2-6; clone_size: NA; v_call: TRBV6-1; d_call: NA; cdr3_nt: TGTGCCAGCAGTGTAGGGGGATCTGGGGCCAACGTCCTGACTTTC; cdr3_aa: CASSVGGSGANVLTF
j_call: TRBJ1-2; clone_size: once; v_call: TRBV7-3; d_call: NA; cdr3_nt: TGTGCCAGCAGCCAGACAGGAGGAAACTATGGCTACACCTTC; cdr3_aa: CASSQTGGNYGYTF
j_call: TRBJ2-7; clone_size: NA; v_call: TRBV6-1; d_call: NA; cdr3_nt: TGTGCCAGCAGTGAAGCAGGGCAGCAAAATAGGGAGCAGTACTTC; cdr3_aa: CASSEAGQQNREQYF
j_call: TRBJ2-1; clone_size: NA; v_call: TRBV11-2; d_call: NA; cdr3_nt: TGTGCCAGCAGCTTACGGGGGCACGGGGACAATGAGCAGTTCTTC; cdr3_aa: CASSLRGHGDNEQFF
j_call: TRBJ2-3; clone_size: NA; v_call: TRBV4-1; d_call: TRBD2; cdr3_nt: TGCGCCAGCAGCCAAGAGAAGCTAGCGGGAGGGGCAGATACGCAGTATTTT; cdr3_aa: CASSQEKLAGGADTQYF
j_call: TRBJ2-1; clone_size: NA; v_call: TRBV2; d_call: TRBD2; cdr3_nt: TGTGCCAGCAGTGAAGTGGGAGGGCCATCGAATGAGCAGTTCTTC; cdr3_aa: CASSEVGGPSNEQFF
j_call: TRBJ2-1; clone_size: NA; v_call: TRBV29-1; d_call: NA; cdr3_nt: TGCAGCGTTGCCCGGGGCAATGAGCAGTTCTTC; cdr3_aa: CSVARGNEQFF
j_call: TRBJ2-7; clone_size: NA; v_call: TRBV5-4; d_call: NA; cdr3_nt: TGTGCCAGCAGCTTGACGGGGACTTACGAGCAGTACTTC; cdr3_aa: CASSLTGTYEQYF
j_call: TRBJ2-3; clone_size: NA; v_call: TRBV5-1; d_call: NA; cdr3_nt: TGCGCCAGCACCCCCGCGGGGACTAGCACAGATACGCAGTATTTT; cdr3_aa: CASTPAGTSTDTQYF
j_call: TRBJ2-1; clone_size: NA; v_call: TRBV7-9; d_call: NA; cdr3_nt: TGTGCCAGCAGCCCTAGTAATTACAATGAGCAGTTCTTC; cdr3_aa: CASSPSNYNEQFF
j_call: TRBJ1-4; clone_size: NA; v_call: TRBV4-2; d_call: TRBD1; cdr3_nt: TGTGCCAGCAGCCAAGCCGGGACAGGTGGCGAAAAACTGTTTTTT; cdr3_aa: CASSQAGTGGEKLFF
j_call: TRBJ1-1; clone_size: NA; v_call: TRBV29-1; d_call: TRBD1; cdr3_nt: TGCAGCGTCTTGGGACAGATAAACACTGAAGCTTTCTTT; cdr3_aa: CSVLGQINTEAFF
j_call: TRBJ2-3; clone_size: NA; v_call: TRBV5-1; d_call: TRBD2; cdr3_nt: TGCGCCAGCAAAGGGATAGCGGGAGGCCCTCGTAGCACAGATACGCAGTATTTT; cdr3_aa: CASKGIAGGPRSTDTQYF
j_call: TRBJ1-2; clone_size: NA; v_call: TRBV5-1; d_call: NA; cdr3_nt: TGCGCCAGCGCAGGGTCCGACCCAATTTACAGCTACACCTTC; cdr3_aa: CASAGSDPIYSYTF
j_call: TRBJ1-2; clone_size: NA; v_call: TRBV6-5; d_call: NA; cdr3_nt: TGTGCCAGCAGTTACTCGGGACCTCTTAACTATGGCTACACCTTC; cdr3_aa: CASSYSGPLNYGYTF
j_call: TRBJ1-2; clone_size: NA; v_call: TRBV12-5; d_call: NA; cdr3_nt: TGTGCTAGTGGTTTCCCCACACCTGAAGGCTACACCTTC; cdr3_aa: CASGFPTPEGYTF
j_call: TRBJ2-3; clone_size: NA; v_call: TRBV5-1; d_call: NA; cdr3_nt: TGCGCCAGCAGCACAAGCGGGCCACGCACAGATACGCAGTATTTT; cdr3_aa: CASSTSGPRTDTQYF
j_call: TRBJ2-1; clone_size: NA; v_call: TRBV29-1; d_call: TRBD1; cdr3_nt: TGCAGCGGCCGTCCCTGGACAGGGACAAGGGATGAGCAGTTCTTC; cdr3_aa: CSGRPWTGTRDEQFF
j_call: TRBJ1-1; clone_size: NA; v_call: TRBV5-6; d_call: NA; cdr3_nt: TGTGCCAGCAGCCCGGACCCAAGGGACACTGAAGCTTTCTTT; cdr3_aa: CASSPDPRDTEAFF
j_call: TRBJ2-7; clone_size: NA; v_call: TRBV5-1; d_call: NA; cdr3_nt: TGCGCCAGCAGCTTGGGGGCAGACAAAGACTACGAGCAGTACTTC; cdr3_aa: CASSLGADKDYEQYF
j_call: TRBJ1-1; clone_size: NA; v_call: TRBV19; d_call: NA; cdr3_nt: TGTGCCAGTAGTATGCGACGGGTAAGCACTGAAGCTTTCTTT; cdr3_aa: CASSMRRVSTEAFF
j_call: TRBJ2-5; clone_size: NA; v_call: TRBV18; d_call: NA; cdr3_nt: TGTGCCAGCTCACCGGCCATGGAGACGGCTCAAGAGACCCAGTACTTC; cdr3_aa: CASSPAMETAQETQYF
j_call: TRBJ2-7; clone_size: NA; v_call: TRBV27; d_call: NA; cdr3_nt: TGTGCCAGCAGCGGGCGACTTTCCTCCTACGAGCAGTACTTC; cdr3_aa: CASSGRLSSYEQYF
j_call: TRBJ1-1; clone_size: NA; v_call: TRBV5-1; d_call: NA; cdr3_nt: TGCGCCAGCAGCTCGGGCCTAGGGGCTGAAGCTTTCTTT; cdr3_aa: CASSSGLGAEAFF
j_call: TRBJ2-2; clone_size: NA; v_call: TRBV19; d_call: TRBD2; cdr3_nt: TGTGCCAGTAGGTCTAGCGGGTCGAACACCGGGGAGCTGTTTTTT; cdr3_aa: CASRSSGSNTGELFF
j_call: TRBJ2-7; clone_size: NA; v_call: TRBV9; d_call: NA; cdr3_nt: TGTGCCAGCAGCGTAGAGGGACACAGATCGAACTACGAGCAGTACTTC; cdr3_aa: CASSVEGHRSNYEQYF
j_call: TRBJ2-5; clone_size: NA; v_call: TRBV6-1; d_call: TRBD1; cdr3_nt: TGTGCCAGCAAGCTAGACAGGGACGGGTGGGAGACCCAGTACTTC; cdr3_aa: CASKLDRDGWETQYF
j_call: TRBJ2-1; clone_size: NA; v_call: TRBV6-5; d_call: NA; cdr3_nt: TGTGCCAGCAGTTACTCGAACCCCCCCAACAATGAGCAGTTCTTC; cdr3_aa: CASSYSNPPNNEQFF
j_call: TRBJ2-7; clone_size: NA; v_call: TRBV30; d_call: TRBD2; cdr3_nt: TGTGCCTGGAGAGGAACTAGCGGGTTTTACGAGCAGTACTTC; cdr3_aa: CAWRGTSGFYEQYF
j_call: TRBJ1-1; clone_size: NA; v_call: TRBV5-1; d_call: NA; cdr3_nt: TGCGCCAGCAGCCCGGCCCGGGACACTGAAGCTTTCTTT; cdr3_aa: CASSPARDTEAFF
j_call: TRBJ1-4; clone_size: NA; v_call: TRBV5-1; d_call: NA; cdr3_nt: TGCGCCAGCAGCCCAGGGCGACCAGCTGAAAAACTGTTTTTT; cdr3_aa: CASSPGRPAEKLFF
j_call: TRBJ2-1; clone_size: NA; v_call: TRBV28; d_call: NA; cdr3_nt: TGTGCCAGCAACCCCCCGAGGGGTGTGCAGTTCTTC; cdr3_aa: CASNPPRGVQFF
j_call: TRBJ1-5; clone_size: NA; v_call: TRBV6-1; d_call: TRBD1; cdr3_nt: TGTGCCAGCAGTGCGCCGGGACAGGGCTTCCATAGCAATCAGCCCCAGCATTTT; cdr3_aa: CASSAPGQGFHSNQPQHF
j_call: TRBJ2-5; clone_size: NA; v_call: TRBV2; d_call: NA; cdr3_nt: TGTGCCAGCAGACCAGGGACGGAAGAGACCCAGTACTTC; cdr3_aa: CASRPGTEETQYF
j_call: TRBJ2-5; clone_size: NA; v_call: TRBV7-3; d_call: TRBD1; cdr3_nt: TGTGCCAGCAGCCTGACCGGGACAGGGGGTGAGACCCAGTACTTC; cdr3_aa: CASSLTGTGGETQYF
j_call: TRBJ2-1; clone_size: NA; v_call: TRBV6-4; d_call: TRBD1; cdr3_nt: TGTGCCAGCAGTGTAGGACAGGGTACCGATGAGCAGTTCTTC; cdr3_aa: CASSVGQGTDEQFF
j_call: TRBJ2-4; clone_size: NA; v_call: TRBV15; d_call: TRBD2; cdr3_nt: TGTGCCACCAGCAGAGATAATCGGGAGGTTAAGATTCAGTACTTC; cdr3_aa: CATSRDNREVKIQYF
j_call: TRBJ2-7; clone_size: NA; v_call: TRBV11-2; d_call: TRBD2; cdr3_nt: TGTGCCAGCAGCTTAGATACGGGACTAGCGGCCGAGCAGTACTTC; cdr3_aa: CASSLDTGLAAEQYF